This passage covers 27 T cell receptor beta chains from one sample sequenced in a study of T cells in Graves' hyperthyroidism and ophthalmopathy (dated by TCRdb to the late 2010s). Libraries came from multiplex PCR. The instrument given in TCRdb is Illumina HiSeq 2000. TCR beta CDR3 regions were amplified from RNA transcripts. The first round of RT-PCR for the TCR CDR3 was performed with the HTBI primer set and the Qiagen OneStep RT-PCR kit. Using fastp at Q25 and MiXCR, TCRdb reprocessed the public reads and kept productive beta chains. Records with the same CDR3 protein are collapsed into one entry carrying the most frequent genes and DNA. The sample data list approximately 330,000 distinct CDR3 sequences, and 15% to 20% of these were observed just once. Roughly 49% of the sample goes to the ten largest clones. The sample consisted of blood. These TCRs come from a woman aged 45 to 65 with Graves' hyperthyroidism.

The rearrangement uses TRBV7-8 and TRBJ1-6; the match to TRBD1 covers 7 bases. The CDR3 contains 14 residues. Germline CDR1 is SGHVS and CDR2 is FQNEAQ. Trimming cost V 6 bases and J 9 bases; bases outside gene matches: 8. Here the CDR3 DNA reads TGTGCCAGCAGTCCGAACAGGGGCGGTTCACCCCTCCACTTT. Protein sequence: CASSPNRGGSPLHF. The whole variable domain, filled in from reference TRBV7-8 and TRBJ1-6, reads GAGVSQSPRYKVAKRGQDVALRCDPISGHVSLFWYQQALGQGPEFLTYFQNEAQLDKSGLPSDRFFAERPEGSVSTLKIQRTQQEDSAVYLCASSPNRGGSPLHFGNGTRLTVT.

This clonotype was seen a handful of times. The gene calls are TRBV24-1 and TRBJ1-1, with D tentatively TRBD1 (5 bases). V lost 3 bases, J lost 4 bases, and 5 bases lay in between. Germline V gene lookup returns CDR1 KGHDR and CDR2 SFDVKD. The CDR3 consists of 12 residues. This chain's CDR3 is CATSDRGTEAFF. In DNA, the CDR3 is TGTGCCACCAGTGATAGGGGCACTGAAGCTTTCTTT.

This clonotype has at least ten counts. This sequence joins TRBV13 and TRBJ2-3, with a tentative D call TRBD2 (5 bases). The CDR3 extends over 14 amino acids. Trimming removed 5 bases at V and 6 bases at J, with 15 bases between. In germline, CDR1 is PRHDT, CDR2 FYEKMQ (reference sequence). CDR3 amino acids: CASSTTLERDTQYF. In nucleotides, the CDR3 is TGTGCCAGCAGCACTACCCTAGAGCGGGATACGCAGTATTTT.

The chain employs TRBV20-1 and TRBJ2-1, with unresolved D. Germline loops: CDR1 DFQATT, CDR2 SNEGSKA (reference sequence). The CDR3 runs 13 residues. The V end lost 3 bases, the J end lost 7 bases, and 13 bases lay between the germline ends. The CDR3, as DNA: TGCAGTGCTAGGGGCGGTTTAGGAAATGAGCAGTTCTTC. Translated: CSARGGLGNEQFF.

This clonotype was observed many times. The chain couples TRBV10-3 to TRBJ1-6; D is perhaps TRBD1 (5 bases). From germline, CDR1 is ENHRY and CDR2 SYGVKD. Deletions cut 0 bases from V and 10 bases from J, with 10 bases between. CDR3 length: 14 residues. The CDR3 reads CAISESVEGSPLHF. The CDR3 bases are TGTGCCATCAGTGAGTCTGTCGAGGGGTCACCCCTCCACTTT.

This clonotype was observed a few times. The chain couples TRBV12-3 or TRBV12-4 to TRBJ2-7; 7 positions match TRBD1. Losses at the gene ends were 6 bases for V and 6 bases for J; bases not matched to a gene: 14. The CDR3 contains 15 residues. CDR3 DNA sequence: TGTGCCAGCAGGCCCACCGGGACAGCCTACGTCGAGCAGTACTTC. Encoded protein: CASRPTGTAYVEQYF.

This clonotype has a count of ten or more. The genes are TRBV11-2 and TRBJ1-1; no reliable D call. V shed 0 bases and J shed 5 bases, with 13 bases lying between them. Germline values: CDR1 SGHAT, CDR2 FQNNGV. This CDR3 is 15 amino acids long. The CDR3 DNA reads TGTGCCAGCAGCTTAGACGAGGGCCTTGGGACTGAAGCTTTCTTT. It translates to CASSLDEGLGTEAFF.

This clonotype has at least ten counts. J is TRBJ1-1 and V is TRBV11-1; D is undetermined. CDR3 size: 15 residues. Trimming pared 1 base from V and 4 bases from J, leaving 13 bases between. Germline V gene lookup returns CDR1 SGHAT and CDR2 FQDESV (reference sequence). This CDR3 is CASSLGVDFSTEAFF. In nucleotides, the CDR3 is TGTGCCAGCAGCTTAGGCGTAGACTTCTCCACTGAAGCTTTCTTT.

This clonotype has ten or more counts. CDR3 coding DNA: TGTGCCAGACAGGAATCCTCTAGCGGGGGGGCCGGGGAGACCCAGTACTTC. This translates into CARQESSSGGAGETQYF. The chain carries TRBV2 and TRBJ2-5; 12 bases are a match to TRBD2. From germline, CDR1 is SNHLY and CDR2 FYNNEI. CDR3 size: 17 residues. With V trimmed by 9 bases and J by 5 bases, 16 bases remained unmatched.

This clonotype was observed a handful of times. The J gene is TRBJ2-2, the V gene TRBV11-2; 10 bases line up with TRBD1. The V gene end was trimmed by 5 bases and the J gene end by 4 bases; junction bases not matched to a gene: 13. Germline CDR1 reads SGHAT; CDR2 reads FQNNGV. This CDR3 contains 18 residues. The CDR3 nucleotides read TGTGCCAGCAGCAAAGGAGGCGGGACAGGGGCGAGCACCGGGGAGCTGTTTTTT. Protein: CASSKGGGTGASTGELFF. The variable domain in full, with the rest retrieved from reference TRBV11-2 and TRBJ2-2, is EAGVAQSPRYKIIEKRQSVAFWCNPISGHATLYWYQQILGQGPKLLIQFQNNGVVDDSQLPKDRFSAERLKGVDSTLKIQPAKLEDSAVYLCASSKGGGTGASTGELFFGEGSRLTVL.

This clonotype occurred many times. The chain links TRBV12-3 or TRBV12-4 to TRBJ2-2; 10 nucleotides match TRBD2. With V trimmed by 4 bases and J by 6 bases, 11 bases remained unmatched. There are 17 residues in the CDR3. CDR3 protein: CASSYLAGAPGAGELFF. CDR3 coding DNA: TGTGCCAGCAGTTATCTAGCGGGGGCCCCTGGGGCCGGGGAGCTGTTTTTT.

This clonotype was detected many times. This sequence joins TRBV2 and TRBJ1-2; TRBD1 aligns across 8 bases. V trimming: 10 bases; J trimming: 4 bases; junction bases outside the gene matches: 14. Germline assignment: CDR1 SNHLY and CDR2 FYNNEI. The CDR3 contains 15 residues. CDR3 DNA sequence: TGTGCCACCTGGAGGAAGTGGACAGGGACCTATGGCTACACCTTC. This translates into CATWRKWTGTYGYTF.

This clonotype occurred many times. The V call is TRBV3-1, the J call TRBJ1-1; possible D gene TRBD1, 5 bases. Per the germline V gene, CDR1 is LGHDT and CDR2 is YNNKEL (reference sequence). V lost 4 bases and J lost 6, with 12 bases in between. The CDR3 covers 13 residues. CDR3 DNA: TGTGCCAGCAGCCCGAGGGGTATTGCTGAAGCTTTCTTT. It yields the protein CASSPRGIAEAFF.

In regard to this clonotype: A junction end diverges from the germline sequence, so it may reflect a read error. The rearrangement joins TRBV19 to TRBJ2-7; TRBD2 aligns across 13 bases. The CDR3 runs to 18 residues. CDR1 and CDR2 (germline): LNHDA, SQIVND (reference sequence). CDR3 DNA sequence: TGTGCCAGTAGTTTCTCTGGGACTAGCGGGACGATACCCTACGAGCGGTACTTC. It is translated as CASSFSGTSGTIPYERYF.

As regards this clonotype: One end of the junction does not line up with germline, which may come from a read error. This chain uses TRBV6-2 or TRBV6-3 with TRBJ2-1, with 7 bases that match TRBD2. Germline V gene data show CDR1 as MNHEY and CDR2 as SVGEGT. The CDR3 consists of 17 residues. CDR3: CASSKSRTRGPYDEQFF. The DNA for the CDR3 is TGTGCCAGCAGTAAATCGAGGACTAGGGGCCCCTACGATGAGCAGTTCTTC.

Turning to this clonotype: A much more abundant neighbour one base away suggests this may be a read error. This rearrangement joins TRBV29-1 to TRBJ2-7; the match to TRBD1 covers 9 bases. The V segment lost 5 bases and the J segment 7 bases; nucleotides outside the gene matches: 12. The germline V gene has CDR1 SQVTM and CDR2 ANQGSEA. CDR3 length: 14 amino acids. This chain's CDR3 is CSVSPGTGNLEQYF. CDR3 nucleotide sequence: TGCAGCGTTAGTCCCGGGACAGGGAACTTGGAGCAGTACTTC.

The V gene is TRBV25-1, the J gene TRBJ1-6; 7 bases agree with TRBD1. Trimming at V came to 6 bases and at J to 9 bases, leaving 5 bases not matched to a gene. The CDR3 has 13 amino acids. Germline lookup yields CDR1 MGHDK and CDR2 SYGVNS. The CDR3, as DNA: TGTGCCAGCAGGGACAGGTTGGGTTCACCCCTCCACTTT. Translation gives CASRDRLGSPLHF.

The rearrangement joins TRBV10-3 to TRBJ1-2, with D possibly TRBD1 on 6 matching bases. From germline, CDR1 is ENHRY and CDR2 SYGVKD. Trimming left V 2 bases short and J 0 bases short, with 10 bases between. CDR3 size: 15 residues. The CDR3 here is CAISENRETNYGYTF. The DNA of the CDR3 is TGTGCCATCAGTGAGAACAGGGAAACTAACTATGGCTACACCTTC.

This clonotype was seen repeatedly, ten times or more. The V and J genes are TRBV5-1 and TRBJ2-7, with 7 bases fitting TRBD2. Trimming took 4 bases from V and 4 from J; bases not matched to a gene: 14. Germline V CDR1 and CDR2: SGHRS, YFSETQ. The CDR3 loop spans 16 amino acids. CDR3 nucleotides: TGCGCCAGCAGCCCGGGAGGAAGCGGAGGCAGTTACGAGCAGTACTTC. Encoded protein: CASSPGGSGGSYEQYF. The complete variable domain, with remaining parts taken from reference TRBV5-1 and TRBJ2-7, reads KAGVTQTPRYLIKTRGQQVTLSCSPISGHRSVSWYQQTPGQGLQFLFEYFSETQRNKGNFPGRFSGRQFSNSRSEMNVSTLELGDSALYLCASSPGGSGGSYEQYFGPGTRLTVT.

This clonotype was picked up a small number of times. The chain links TRBV5-5 to TRBJ2-1; the D is unclear. V dropped 1 base and J dropped 5 bases, with 10 bases sitting between them. The CDR3 covers 14 residues. Germline CDR1 reads SGHKS; CDR2 reads YYEKEE (reference sequence). DNA of the CDR3: TGTGCCAGCAGCTTGTTCGTCCTGAACAATGAGCAGTTCTTC. Its translation: CASSLFVLNNEQFF.

This chain joins TRBV12-3 or TRBV12-4 and TRBJ2-3; D might be TRBD1 or TRBD2, each matching 7 bases. This CDR3 has 16 residues. V shed 3 bases and J shed 6 bases, with 19 bases lying between them. For the CDR3, the DNA is TGTGCCAGCAGTTTCCAGGGGGGGGGGTCCTGGGATACGCAGTATTTT. This encodes CASSFQGGGSWDTQYF.

V is TRBV3-1 and J is TRBJ2-7; maybe TRBD2 (5 bases). The length of the CDR3 is 15 residues. Germline-derived CDR1 and CDR2 are LGHDT and YNNKEL (reference sequence). V was shortened by 2 bases and J by 4 bases, with 15 bases between the two germline ends. CDR3 in amino acids: CASSQNLDLAYEQYF. The CDR3 bases are TGTGCCAGCAGCCAAAACCTGGACTTGGCTTACGAGCAGTACTTC.

This clonotype was picked up a small number of times. The chain is built from TRBV9 and TRBJ1-1; 8 bases match TRBD1. This CDR3 has 15 residues. V dropped 2 bases and J dropped 0; count of bases not matched to a gene: 3. CDR1 SGDLS and CDR2 YYNGEE come from the germline V gene. The DNA for the CDR3 is TGTGCCAGCAGCGTGGGGACAGGACTGAACACTGAAGCTTTCTTT. Translated: CASSVGTGLNTEAFF.

This clonotype has at least ten counts. The V gene is TRBV18, the J gene TRBJ1-6; tentatively, D is TRBD1 (5 bases). From germline, CDR1 is KGHSH and CDR2 LQKENI. CDR3 size: 13 residues. With 7 bases removed from V and 8 bases from J, the gap between germline ends came to 12 bases. The CDR3 DNA sequence: TGTGCCAGCTATTCCGGGGGGGATTCACCCCTCCACTTT. Residues: CASYSGGDSPLHF.

This clonotype was observed a handful of times. The chain employs TRBV14 and TRBJ2-3; 7 positions match TRBD1. The germline V gene has CDR1 SGHDN and CDR2 FVKESK. Unmatched junction bases numbered 7, after V lost 3 bases and J lost 4 bases. There are 15 residues in the CDR3. The CDR3 coding sequence is TGTGCCAGCAGCCACCTGACAGGGAACGCAGATACGCAGTATTTT. It is translated as CASSHLTGNADTQYF.

The sample holds a few counts of this clonotype. This chain links TRBV28 with TRBJ1-2, with a weak D call TRBD1 (5 bases). Germline V gene sequence: CDR1 MDHEN, CDR2 SYDVKM. The CDR3 has 13 residues. Trimming removed 1 base from V and 11 bases from J, with 14 bases in between. The CDR3 reads CASSLSGRAAYTF. Written as DNA, the CDR3 is TGTGCCAGCAGTTTATCGGGACGGGCGGCATACACCTTC.

This clonotype turned up a few times. The chain combines TRBV19 with TRBJ2-5, with D perhaps TRBD1 (7 bases). V gave up 5 bases and J gave up 10 bases, with 20 bases separating them. This CDR3 spans 14 amino acids. Germline V gives CDR1 LNHDA, CDR2 SQIVND (reference sequence). The CDR3 bases are TGTGCCAGTAGTTTACAGAGATCCCAGGGGGGCCAGTACTTC. It specifies CASSLQRSQGGQYF.